One sample yielded the 14 T cell receptor beta chains listed below, sequenced in a study of cytomegalovirus exposure and HLA in healthy donors. This table comes from immunoSEQ multiplex PCR, and its TCRdb copy is limited to in-frame clones, with some not included. The table has under 200,000 clones, about nine tenths seen once. Source material: PBMCs. Receptor source: a woman aged 25 to 45 in good health and CMV-seronegative.

The V gene is TRBV6-5, the J gene TRBJ1-1, with D uncertain. Trimming took off 5 bases at V and 1 base at J, with 8 bases between the two ends. Germline V gene lookup returns CDR1 MNHEY and CDR2 SVGAGI. CDR3 size: 13 residues. CDR3 sequence reads: CASSAGENTEAFF. The CDR3 coding sequence is TGTGCCAGCAGTGCCGGGGAGAACACTGAAGCTTTCTTT.

The chain combines TRBV6-5 with TRBJ2-4; D might be TRBD1 (6 bases). Germline values: CDR1 MNHEY, CDR2 SVGAGI. The CDR3 is made up of 15 amino acids. V was cut by 6 bases and J by 10 bases, with 22 bases left in between. CDR3 coding DNA: TGTGCCAGCAGCGACTCAGGGGCCAATCGGATAATTCAGTACTTC. It is translated as CASSDSGANRIIQYF.

The chain carries TRBV28 and TRBJ1-3; D gene ambiguous. This CDR3 contains 16 residues. With 5 bases removed from V and 0 bases from J, the gap between germline ends came to 14 bases. Germline V gene sequence: CDR1 MDHEN, CDR2 SYDVKM. CDR3 amino acids: CASSPAPQSSGNTIYF. The CDR3 DNA reads TGTGCCAGCAGTCCCGCCCCTCAAAGCTCTGGAAACACCATATATTTT.

The chain couples TRBV5-1 to TRBJ2-5; a weak D match, TRBD1 (5 bases). Trimming left V 0 bases short and J 2 bases short, with 8 bases between. CDR1 is SGHRS, CDR2 YFSETQ, per germline. The CDR3 extends over 14 amino acids. Here the CDR3 reads CASSLAGAQETQYF. In nucleotides, the CDR3 is TGCGCCAGCAGCTTGGCTGGGGCGCAAGAGACCCAGTACTTC.

The CDR3 here is CASNGEGAGQPQHF. The CDR3 DNA follows: TGTGCCAGCAACGGCGAGGGCGCGGGTCAGCCCCAGCATTTT. V and J are TRBV7-9 and TRBJ1-5; D unresolved. The CDR3 totals 14 residues. The germline CDR1 and CDR2 sequences are SEHNR and FQNEAQ (reference sequence). With 7 bases removed from V and 6 bases from J, the gap between germline ends came to 16 bases.

The chain has TRBV7-8 and TRBJ1-4, with unresolved D. V was pared by 2 bases and J by 0 bases, with 7 bases between. From germline, CDR1 is SGHVS and CDR2 FQNEAQ. The CDR3 is 15 residues long. CDR3 sequence (DNA): TGTGCCAGCAGCTTAACCGGCGCAACTAATGAAAAACTGTTTTTT. It translates to CASSLTGATNEKLFF.

The chain recombines TRBV5-1 with TRBJ1-2, with TRBD1 matching over 7 bases. CDR1 is SGHRS, CDR2 YFSETQ, per germline. Germline trimming cut 6 bases from V and 3 bases from J; bases unmatched to any gene: 8. The CDR3 covers 14 residues. The CDR3 DNA is TGCGCCAGCAACAAGGGGGCGCCGGACTATGGCTACACCTTC. Encoded protein: CASNKGAPDYGYTF.

The V gene is TRBV5-1, the J gene TRBJ1-4; D perhaps matches TRBD1 (5 bases). The CDR3 spans 14 residues. The germline V and J ends were trimmed by 1 base and 8 bases, with 12 bases remaining between them. Germline CDR1 and CDR2: SGHRS and YFSETQ. CDR3 region: CASSLIGGGEKLFF. Here the CDR3 DNA reads TGCGCCAGCAGCTTGATCGGGGGTGGAGAAAAACTGTTTTTT.

The V and J genes are TRBV5-1 and TRBJ2-2; tentative D call: TRBD2 (6 bases). CDR1 is SGHRS, CDR2 YFSETQ, per germline. This CDR3 spans 15 amino acids. The V and J ends lost 4 bases and 4 bases respectively, with 14 bases between them. The CDR3 region is CASSPPGGSTGELFF. CDR3 coding DNA: TGCGCCAGCAGCCCGCCTGGGGGGAGCACCGGGGAGCTGTTTTTT. Complete variable domain (other parts from reference TRBV5-1 and TRBJ2-2): KAGVTQTPRYLIKTRGQQVTLSCSPISGHRSVSWYQQTPGQGLQFLFEYFSETQRNKGNFPGRFSGRQFSNSRSEMNVSTLELGDSALYLCASSPPGGSTGELFFGEGSRLTVL.

J is TRBJ2-2 and V is TRBV27; weak D call: TRBD1 (6 bases). The germline V and J ends were trimmed by 7 bases and 5 bases, with 20 bases remaining between them. The CDR3 is made up of 16 amino acids. Germline V gives CDR1 MNHEY, CDR2 SMNVEV (reference sequence). This CDR3 is CASTSMGARGTGELFF. The CDR3 region has the DNA TGTGCCAGCACCTCTATGGGGGCGCGAGGGACCGGGGAGCTGTTTTTT.

V is TRBV5-4 and J is TRBJ2-5; 10 positions agree with TRBD1. This CDR3 contains 16 residues. After removal of 1 base from V and 1 base from J, the junction contained 4 bases not matched to a gene. CDR1 and CDR2 from the germline V gene are SGHNT and YYREEE (reference sequence). CDR3 sequence: CASSLFGTGVQETQYF. The CDR3 DNA reads as TGTGCCAGCAGCTTGTTTGGGACAGGGGTCCAAGAGACCCAGTACTTC.

V is TRBV5-6 and J is TRBJ2-2; D tentatively reads TRBD1 or TRBD2 (5 bases each). CDR1 is SGHDT, CDR2 YYEEEE, per germline. The germline V and J ends were trimmed by 6 bases and 1 base, with 13 bases remaining between them. This CDR3 comprises 15 residues. The CDR3 region is CASMGTLENTGELFF. The CDR3 DNA reads as TGTGCCAGCATGGGGACGTTAGAGAACACCGGGGAGCTGTTTTTT.

This sequence joins TRBV2 and TRBJ1-5; tentative D call: TRBD1 (5 bases). Germline V gene sequence: CDR1 SNHLY, CDR2 FYNNEI. Trimming shortened V by 4 bases and J by 6 bases, and 10 bases separated the two germline ends. There are 13 residues in the CDR3. The CDR3: CASSAGTGQPQHF. The DNA of the CDR3 is TGTGCCAGCAGTGCGGGGACCGGTCAGCCCCAGCATTTT.

The chain is built from TRBV27 and TRBJ1-5; D possibly corresponds to TRBD1 (5 bases). Trimming removed 4 bases at V and 9 bases at J, with 22 bases between. CDR1 is MNHEY, CDR2 SMNVEV, per germline (reference sequence). This CDR3 is 16 amino acids long. Here the CDR3 reads CASSSYGPRGMGPQHF. For the CDR3, the DNA is TGTGCCAGCAGTTCCTACGGGCCCCGGGGGATGGGGCCCCAGCATTTT.